The 8 T cell receptor beta chains below come from one sample, sequenced in a study of T-cell memory formation after mild COVID-19. Each CDR3 protein gets one entry after TCRdb re-called the 5' RACE reads with MiXCR. Here the sample spans about 600,000 distinct CDR3 sequences, about 20% being singletons. The sample consisted of PBMCs or a T cell subset sorted from them (not recorded which). The receptors come from an adult woman who had mild COVID-19 (a few samples of this study predate the infection). Cell type and time point are not known.

This chain uses TRBV5-5 with TRBJ2-1; D is tentatively TRBD1 or TRBD2 (5 bases each). The length of the CDR3 is 12 residues. V lost 0 bases and J lost 11, with 9 bases in between. CDR1 and CDR2 (germline): SGHKS, YYEKEE (reference sequence). Here the CDR3 DNA reads TGTGCCAGCAGCTTGGCTGGGGGACAGCAGTTCTTC. Its protein is CASSLAGGQQFF.

This clonotype has more than one count but fewer than ten. V gene TRBV5-1 combines with J gene TRBJ2-7, with TRBD2 as a possible D gene (5 bases). Trimming removed 2 bases at V and 7 bases at J, with 10 bases between. The germline CDR1 and CDR2 sequences are SGHRS and YFSETQ. The CDR3 is 12 residues long. The CDR3 loop reads CASSFEGREQYF. In nucleotides, the CDR3 is TGCGCCAGCAGCTTCGAAGGGAGAGAGCAGTACTTC.

This clonotype was seen repeatedly, ten times or more. The chain has TRBV5-1 and TRBJ2-7, with TRBD2 identical over 11 bases. Unmatched junction bases numbered 14, after V lost 4 bases and J lost 11 bases. CDR1 and CDR2 from the germline V gene are SGHRS and YFSETQ. The CDR3 loop spans 15 amino acids. The CDR3: CASSPGTSGTLREYF. The CDR3 nucleotides read TGCGCCAGCAGCCCGGGGACTAGCGGAACACTCAGGGAGTACTTC.

This clonotype was counted between two and nine times. V is TRBV4-1 and J is TRBJ2-2; 10 positions match TRBD1. CDR3 length equals 18 residues. Trimming removed 0 bases from V and 4 bases from J; junction bases left unmatched: 8. The germline gives CDR1 MGHRA, CDR2 YSYEKL. CDR3 sequence: CASSQDTAGTGVTGELFF. DNA of the CDR3: TGCGCCAGCAGCCAAGATACGGCCGGGACAGGGGTCACCGGGGAGCTGTTTTTT.

This chain joins TRBV12-3 or TRBV12-4 and TRBJ1-3; D is ambiguous. V gave up 3 bases and J gave up 2 bases, with 11 bases separating them. There are 15 residues in the CDR3. Here the CDR3 reads CASSFFFSPGNTIYF. In DNA, the CDR3 is TGTGCCAGCAGTTTTTTCTTCAGCCCTGGAAACACCATATATTTT.

This clonotype was detected only a few times. The chain has TRBV24-1 and TRBJ2-7, with D possibly matching TRBD1 (5 bases). This CDR3 spans 15 amino acids. Germline CDR1 is KGHDR and CDR2 is SFDVKD. Between the trimmed V and J ends, which lost 5 bases and 1 base, there was a span of 14 bases. The CDR3 is CATSAADRLSYEQYF. The CDR3 nucleotides read TGTGCCACCAGTGCCGCCGACAGATTATCCTACGAGCAGTACTTC.

V and J are TRBV5-6 and TRBJ1-2; D may be TRBD1 (6 bases). CDR1 is SGHDT and CDR2 is YYEEEE in the germline V gene. Between the trimmed V and J ends, which lost 3 bases and 8 bases, there was a span of 23 bases. The CDR3 is made up of 16 amino acids. The CDR3: CASSSPSGGPLSGYTF. The CDR3 region has the DNA TGTGCCAGCAGCTCACCCTCCGGGGGCCCCCTCTCCGGCTACACCTTC.

This clonotype was seen a few times. CDR3 bases: TGTGCCAGCACCCAAGGACAGGGTACCTATGGCTACACCTTC. Protein product: CASTQGQGTYGYTF. This chain uses TRBV12-3 or TRBV12-4 with TRBJ1-2, with 8 bases aligning to TRBD1. The CDR3 is made up of 14 amino acids. The V and J ends lost 7 bases and 4 bases, in that order; junction bases with no gene match: 8.